Included here is one T cell receptor (beta chain) sequence, with context. The antigen is undetermined. TCRdb reprocessed the 5' RACE reads and reports one entry per CDR3 protein, with no DNA. The sample totals about 300,000 distinct CDR3 sequences. Germline CDR1 SGHTA, CDR2 FQGNSA. The CDR3 is made up of 15 amino acids. This sample was taken from a study of monozygotic twins with inflammatory bowel disease. Findings of the study overall: Telling apart the different T cell subtypes was not possible. People with IBD had fewer clonotypes in common with others than healthy twins did, especially with disease activity.

Blood was collected, roughly 2.4 ml per donor. The TCR sequence derives from a human donor with ulcerative colitis or Crohn's disease, or a healthy co-twin of an affected twin (not recorded which). The sample taken for sequencing was blood. The rearrangement links TRBV7-2 to TRBJ1-5. The CDR3 is CASSLARNGNQPQHF.